The T cell receptor (beta chain) under discussion was sequenced for a study of cytomegalovirus exposure and HLA in healthy donors (dated by TCRdb to between 2016 and 2019). About the full investigation: According to an earlier analysis of a few hundred of the donors, about 180 million T cells yielded 117 million unique TCR beta sequences and about 300 Gb of sequence data. Around 320 gigabases of sequencing data and tens of millions of unique TCR sequences were included in an early release covering about 620 HLA-typed donors. Among the approximately 400 genotyped donors, approximately 77% belonged to the genetic ancestry cluster associated with self-reported Caucasian donors. The study aimed to test whether signatures of past pathogen exposure could be identified by cataloging public T cell receptors. Using immunosequencing, the study profiled T cell repertoires from 666 subjects and related those repertoires to cytomegalovirus serostatus. Along with the approximately 600-subject first cohort, a separate validation cohort of more than 90 different subjects was used. The study combined high-throughput TCR immunosequencing, statistical association of individual TCRs with disease status, and machine learning to predict cytomegalovirus infection status. A later analysis re-examined previously published TCR beta repertoires from about 670 donors and added high-resolution HLA genotyping to investigate patterns of TCR occurrence. In the later analysis, no new phenotypic data were used to find candidate immune exposures; instead, reliance was placed on TCR beta sequences and their occurrence across donors. An earlier analysis of 500 to 650 of the donors applied high-throughput TCR beta sequencing to assess whether each TCR beta V gene segment acted as functional or pseudogenic. Alongside the repertoire data, information on donor age, sex, ethnicity and CMV serostatus was compiled. Genome-wide SNP genotypes for about 55% of the roughly 670 donors were used in a later genetic analysis, which treated that subset as a discovery cohort. All discovery cohort repertoires had been generated on a single sequencing platform. HLA typing included class I and class II loci at four-digit resolution. The number of donors typed differed by locus, with about 629-630 for A, B, C, DRB1 and DQB1, 522 for DQA1, about 610 for DPA1, and about 450 for DPB1. About 5 DR-DQ haplotypes were handled as single units for association and clustering, since linkage in the cohort was strong. Among some 410 genotyped donors of the cohort, an average of 235,054 unique TCR beta nucleotide sequences were sequenced per donor, roughly 18% of them non-productive. Overall study results and their limits: In both the original and validation cohorts, the classifier was reported to diagnose cytomegalovirus status with high specificity and sensitivity. A later analysis reported that several top co-occurrence clusters appeared linked to parvovirus B19, influenza, CMV and Epstein-Barr virus. An earlier analysis of around 500 of the donors showed that most TCR beta V segments appeared in productive rearrangements either about 87% or about 30% of the time, which broadly matched IMGT annotations. In vitro tests confirmed that a few of the cytomegalovirus-associated TCR beta chains recognize cytomegalovirus antigens. An association between a missense DCLRE1C variant and V-gene and J-gene trimming of TCR beta chains was found in a later genetic analysis and replicated in an independent cohort. HLA typing was unavailable for some donors at each locus, so association tests used only the typed subset. According to the authors, the approach could potentially be generalized to other disease states and immunological phenotypes. At a false discovery rate of 0.05, a later analysis linked some 18,000 TCR beta sequences to specific HLA alleles. A group of highly shared sequence variants was considered likely to be a technical artifact of the sequencing pipeline. A further reported finding was that TCR beta sequences accurately predicted the HLA-A and HLA-B alleles for most subjects in the first cohort. Immune exposure information for the cohort was limited to CMV serostatus. The study listed over 150 TCR beta chains as associated with cytomegalovirus. In a later analysis, TCR association rates were found to vary across HLA loci, with the most associated TCRs seen for DRB1 alleles and the fewest for HLA-C alleles. Across donors, most TCR sequences were observed very rarely, whereas some public TCRs were present in many individuals. When HLA alleles, especially DR and DQ, strongly co-occurred, attributing TCR associations to individual alleles was difficult. A later analysis found that HLA-associated TCR beta chains were more clonally expanded and had lower generation probabilities than equally common non-associated chains. According to a later genetic analysis, donors in an Asian-associated ancestry cluster had fewer N-insertions in productive TCRs than the approximately 670-donor mean. Roughly uniform sequencing depth across donors was assumed in presence/absence analyses, although this assumption may not hold. Linkage disequilibrium might explain the correlated functional status among segregating V segments, but an unknown experimental factor could not be ruled out. In a later analysis, most CMV-associated TCR beta chains were found to appear HLA-restricted, with HLA associations seemingly driven largely by CMV exposure. Because counts were too low, roughly 16 rarely observed V segments, including chromosome 9 orphons, were excluded from the earlier analysis of around 590 of the donors. The cohort was sequenced for TCR beta chains only, and without alpha or paired-chain data the features that could be detected were limited.

Libraries were built with the immunoSEQ multiplex PCR assay. A mixture of 60 forward primers for TCR Vbeta segments and 13 reverse primers for TCR Jbeta segments was used in the multiplex PCR. The CDR3 region of rearranged TCR beta genes was amplified from genomic DNA by a multiplex PCR assay. On the Illumina HiSeq System, the amplified TCR beta libraries were sequenced as 87-base-pair reads. As for how the authors treated the data: Across the 500 to 750 repertoires, a later analysis counted roughly 84 million unique TCR beta chains, 9.5 million to 12 million of which were shared by at least two donors. Raw reads were error-corrected and collapsed into unique sequences by a nearest-neighbor algorithm in which closely related sequences were merged to remove PCR and sequencing errors. V, D and J gene segments were assigned by aligning CDR3 sequences to IMGT reference sequences. For a sequence to be retained, at least a six-nucleotide match to both a V gene segment and a J gene segment was required. Rearrangements were classified as productive when the CDR3 lacked stop codons and remained in frame with V and J, and all other rearrangements were classified as non-productive. Following IMGT convention, CDR3 was defined as the stretch from the second conserved V-encoded cysteine up to the conserved J-encoded phenylalanine. Sequences without an unambiguous match to a single V gene segment were excluded from the earlier analysis of almost 600 of the donors. An earlier analysis of 500 to 600 of the donors classified V segments as functional when productive rearrangements were above 56.7% and as segregating when the standard deviation between donors was above 5%. A statistical classification framework was built to diagnose cytomegalovirus status from the catalog of TCR beta chain sequences. V and J gene assignment, in a later analysis, came from comparing TCR nucleotide sequences with IMGT/GENE-DB human TR gene sequences. In a later analysis, CDR3 sequences and most-parsimonious VDJ recombination scenarios were assigned using the TCRdist pipeline. In a later analysis, each TCR beta chain was defined by its CDR3 amino acid sequence together with its V-gene family, and reads without a unique V-gene family were excluded. To address suspected cross-contamination and a sequencing artifact, a later analysis removed 450 to 700 highly shared, low-generation-probability nucleotide sequences. In a later analysis, a clonal expansion index for each public chain was calculated from normalized within-repertoire ranks of inferred template counts. In a later analysis, generation probabilities were computed with a VDJ recombination model fitted to out-of-frame rearrangements, and the resulting probabilities were checked against IGoR. In a later analysis, hypergeometric tests were used to score TCR-TCR, TCR-HLA and TCR-CMV co-occurrence, with a repertoire-size bias correction applied to TCR pairs. A later analysis estimated false discovery rates by permuting HLA or CMV assignments 20 times. In a later analysis, co-occurring TCRs were grouped with DBSCAN, and TCRdist sequence similarity was added when clustering was performed within HLA-allele-positive subsets. Co-occurrence clustering excluded repertoires with fewer than 30,000 or more than 120,000 public chains, plus five with anomalous nucleotide sharing. TCRdb carries this immuneACCESS record with in-frame sequences only. Its versions omit some clonotypes, under half of them owing to an unresolved V gene in the studies checked, with the rest unexplained. V and J calls and clone size are given by that table; D and trimming were obtained from the DNA. Across this sample there are about 160,000 clones, with approximately 79% seen only once. 4.3% of the sample lies in the top ten.

The cohort was made up of roughly 670 healthy bone marrow donors. At the time of sampling, every cohort member was nominally healthy, though immune exposures that went unrecorded were likely present. The donor tested CMV seronegative and was one of the 352 seronegative cohort members. Every donor gave a peripheral blood sample, and the peripheral blood mononuclear cells from that sample were used for TCR beta sequencing. Genomic DNA extraction from the blood cell samples was performed with the Qiagen DNeasy Blood Extraction Kit. As concerns this clone: There is no known antigen for this receptor. No per-base quality is available; no much larger clone lies one base away.

The source of this sequence is a man aged 40-50 years in good health and CMV-seronegative. Specimen: PBMCs.

CDR3 protein: CASSVGDRVEPQHF. The nucleotides are TGTGCCAGCAGCGTAGGCGACAGGGTTGAGCCCCAGCATTTT. The rearrangement joined TRBV9 to TRBJ1-5; TRBD1 matches 7 bases in the middle. The CDR3 sequence holds 14 residues, the cysteine and phenylalanine included. The read is trimmed to its CDR3 DNA, 42 bases read in frame from base 1. V loses 0 bases at its end and J loses 8 bases; junction bases beyond the gene matches: 5. In the germline V gene, CDR1 corresponds to SGDLS and CDR2 to YYNGEE.